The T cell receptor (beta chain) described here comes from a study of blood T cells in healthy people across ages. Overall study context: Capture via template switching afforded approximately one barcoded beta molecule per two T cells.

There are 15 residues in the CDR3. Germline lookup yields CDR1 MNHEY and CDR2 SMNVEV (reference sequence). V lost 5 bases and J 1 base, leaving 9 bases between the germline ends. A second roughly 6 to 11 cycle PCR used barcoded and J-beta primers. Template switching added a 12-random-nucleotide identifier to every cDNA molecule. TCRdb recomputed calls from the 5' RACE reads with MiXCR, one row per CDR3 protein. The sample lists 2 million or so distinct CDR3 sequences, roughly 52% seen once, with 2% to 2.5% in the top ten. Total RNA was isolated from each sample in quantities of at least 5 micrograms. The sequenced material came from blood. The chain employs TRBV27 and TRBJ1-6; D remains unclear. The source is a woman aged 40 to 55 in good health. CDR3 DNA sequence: TGTGCCAGCAGTCCCCCGGTGTCCTATAATTCACCCCTCCACTTT. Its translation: CASSPPVSYNSPLHF.